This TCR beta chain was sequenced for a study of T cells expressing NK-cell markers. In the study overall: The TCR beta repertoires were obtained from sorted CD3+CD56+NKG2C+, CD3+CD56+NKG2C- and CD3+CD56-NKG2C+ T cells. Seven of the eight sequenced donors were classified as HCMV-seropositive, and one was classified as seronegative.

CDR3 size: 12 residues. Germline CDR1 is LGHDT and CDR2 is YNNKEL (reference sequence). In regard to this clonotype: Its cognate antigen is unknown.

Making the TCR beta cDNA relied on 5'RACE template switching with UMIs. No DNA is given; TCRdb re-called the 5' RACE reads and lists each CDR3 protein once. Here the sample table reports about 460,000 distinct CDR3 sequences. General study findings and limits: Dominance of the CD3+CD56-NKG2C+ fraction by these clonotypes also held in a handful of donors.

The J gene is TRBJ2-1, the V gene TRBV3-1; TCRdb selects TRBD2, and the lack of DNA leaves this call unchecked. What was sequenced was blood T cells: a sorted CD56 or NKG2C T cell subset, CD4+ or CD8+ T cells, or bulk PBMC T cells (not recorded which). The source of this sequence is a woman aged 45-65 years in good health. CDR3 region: CASSPKAGGWFF.